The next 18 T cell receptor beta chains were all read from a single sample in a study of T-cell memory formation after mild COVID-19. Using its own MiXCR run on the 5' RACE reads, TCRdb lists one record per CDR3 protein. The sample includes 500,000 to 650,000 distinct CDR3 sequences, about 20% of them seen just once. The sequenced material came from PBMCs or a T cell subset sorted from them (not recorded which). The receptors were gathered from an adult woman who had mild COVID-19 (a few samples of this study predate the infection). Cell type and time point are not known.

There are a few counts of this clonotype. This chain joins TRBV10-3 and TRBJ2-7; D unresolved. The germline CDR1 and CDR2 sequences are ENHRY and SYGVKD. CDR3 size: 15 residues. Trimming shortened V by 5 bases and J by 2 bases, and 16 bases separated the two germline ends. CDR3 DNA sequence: TGTGCCATCAGTTATACATGGTCAAGCGCCTACGAGCAGTACTTC. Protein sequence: CAISYTWSSAYEQYF.

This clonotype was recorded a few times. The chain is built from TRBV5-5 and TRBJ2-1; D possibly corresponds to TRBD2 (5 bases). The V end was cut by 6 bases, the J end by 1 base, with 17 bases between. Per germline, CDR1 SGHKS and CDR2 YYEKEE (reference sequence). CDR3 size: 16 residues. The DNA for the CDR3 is TGTGCCAGCACCCGCGAGGCGGGCCTTTCCTACAATGAGCAGTTCTTC. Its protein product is CASTREAGLSYNEQFF.

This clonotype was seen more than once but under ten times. CDR3 in amino acids: CASSLPRTGGANVLTF. The CDR3 nucleotides are TGTGCCAGCAGCTTACCTCGGACAGGGGGGGCCAACGTCCTGACTTTC. The J gene is TRBJ2-6, the V gene TRBV7-9; 8 positions agree with TRBD1. V gave up 2 bases and J gave up 4 bases; unmatched junction bases: 4. Looked up from germline, CDR1 is SEHNR and CDR2 is FQNEAQ (reference sequence). The length of the CDR3 is 16 residues. The whole variable domain, filled in from reference TRBV7-9 and TRBJ2-6, reads DTGVSQNPRHKITKRGQNVTFRCDPISEHNRLYWYRQTLGQGPEFLTYFQNEAQLEKSRLLSDRFSAERPKGSFSTLEIQRTEQGDSAMYLCASSLPRTGGANVLTFGAGSRLTVL.

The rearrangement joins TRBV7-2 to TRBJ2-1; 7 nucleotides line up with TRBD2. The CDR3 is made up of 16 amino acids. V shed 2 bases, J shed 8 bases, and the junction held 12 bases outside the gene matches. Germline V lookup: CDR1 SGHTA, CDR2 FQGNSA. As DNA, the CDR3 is TGTGCCAGCAGCTTAAGGCCACCGGGGCTAGCGGATGAGCAGTTCTTC. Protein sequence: CASSLRPPGLADEQFF.

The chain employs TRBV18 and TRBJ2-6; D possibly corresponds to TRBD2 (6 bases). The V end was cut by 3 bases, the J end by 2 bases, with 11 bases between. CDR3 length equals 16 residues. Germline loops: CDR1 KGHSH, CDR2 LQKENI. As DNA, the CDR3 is TGTGCCAGCTCACCGGTCTCGGGGGCTGGGGCCAACGTCCTGACTTTC. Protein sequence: CASSPVSGAGANVLTF. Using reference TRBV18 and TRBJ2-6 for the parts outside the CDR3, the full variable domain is NAGVMQNPRHLVRRRGQEARLRCSPMKGHSHVYWYRQLPEEGLKFMVYLQKENIIDESGMPKERFSAEFPKEGPSILRIQQVVRGDSAAYFCASSPVSGAGANVLTFGAGSRLTVL.

The CDR3 sequence: CSAGGPPRGVSGNTIYF. Here the CDR3 DNA reads TGCAGTGCCGGTGGTCCCCCCAGGGGGGTCTCTGGAAACACCATATATTTT. The chain couples TRBV20-1 to TRBJ1-3; 7 bases agree with TRBD1. From germline, CDR1 is DFQATT and CDR2 SNEGSKA (reference sequence). The CDR3 runs 17 residues. V was pared by 6 bases and J by 0 bases, with 14 bases of the junction left unmatched.

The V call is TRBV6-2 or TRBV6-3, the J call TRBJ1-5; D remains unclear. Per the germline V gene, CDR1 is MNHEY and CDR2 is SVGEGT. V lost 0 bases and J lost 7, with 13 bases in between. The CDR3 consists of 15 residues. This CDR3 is CASSYSLSANQPQHF. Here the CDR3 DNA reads TGTGCCAGCAGTTACTCGCTATCTGCGAACCAGCCCCAGCATTTT.

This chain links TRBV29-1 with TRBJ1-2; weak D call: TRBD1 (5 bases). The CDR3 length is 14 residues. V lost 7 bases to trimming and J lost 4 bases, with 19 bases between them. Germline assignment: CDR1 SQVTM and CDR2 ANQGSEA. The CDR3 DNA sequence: TGCAGCGCTCTAGGGGAAGAGGAGGGCTATGGCTACACCTTC. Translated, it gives CSALGEEEGYGYTF.

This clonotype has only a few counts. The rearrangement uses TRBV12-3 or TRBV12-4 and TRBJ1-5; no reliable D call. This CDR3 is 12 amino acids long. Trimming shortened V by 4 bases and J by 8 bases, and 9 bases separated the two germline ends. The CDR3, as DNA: TGTGCCAGCAGTTCCCACCGGGAGCCCCAGCATTTT. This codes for CASSSHREPQHF.

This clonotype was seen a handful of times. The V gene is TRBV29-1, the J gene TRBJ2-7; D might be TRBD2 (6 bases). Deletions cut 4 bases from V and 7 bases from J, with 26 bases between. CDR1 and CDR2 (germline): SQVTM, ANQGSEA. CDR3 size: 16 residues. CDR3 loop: CSVGGPPGTPVWEQYF. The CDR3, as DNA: TGCAGCGTTGGCGGGCCCCCCGGGACTCCGGTTTGGGAGCAGTACTTC.

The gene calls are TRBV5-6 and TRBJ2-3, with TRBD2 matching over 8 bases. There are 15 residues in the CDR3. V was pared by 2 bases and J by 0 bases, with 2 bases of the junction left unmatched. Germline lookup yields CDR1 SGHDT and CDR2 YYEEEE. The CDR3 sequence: CASSFGRASTDTQYF. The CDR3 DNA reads TGTGCCAGCAGCTTCGGGAGGGCCAGCACAGATACGCAGTATTTT. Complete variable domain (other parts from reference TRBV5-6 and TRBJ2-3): DAGVTQSPTHLIKTRGQQVTLRCSPKSGHDTVSWYQQALGQGPQFIFQYYEEEERQRGNFPDRFSGHQFPNYSSELNVNALLLGDSALYLCASSFGRASTDTQYFGPGTRLTVL.

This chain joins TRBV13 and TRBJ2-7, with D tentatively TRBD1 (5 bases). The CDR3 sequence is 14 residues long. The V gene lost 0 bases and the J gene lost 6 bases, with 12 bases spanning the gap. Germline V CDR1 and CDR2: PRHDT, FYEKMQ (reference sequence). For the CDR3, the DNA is TGTGCCAGCAGCTTAGGTCGGCAGGGCTTCGAGCAGTACTTC. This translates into CASSLGRQGFEQYF. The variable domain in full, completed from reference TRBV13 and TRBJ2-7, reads AAGVIQSPRHLIKEKRETATLKCYPIPRHDTVYWYQQGPGQDPQFLISFYEKMQSDKGSIPDRFSAQQFSDYHSELNMSSLELGDSALYFCASSLGRQGFEQYFGPGTRLTVT.

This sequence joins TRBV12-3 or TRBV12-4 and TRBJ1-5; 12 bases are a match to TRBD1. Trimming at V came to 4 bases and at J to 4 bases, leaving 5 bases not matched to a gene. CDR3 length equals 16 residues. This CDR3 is CASSYPGQGANQPQHF. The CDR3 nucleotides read TGTGCCAGCAGTTACCCGGGACAGGGGGCGAATCAGCCCCAGCATTTT.

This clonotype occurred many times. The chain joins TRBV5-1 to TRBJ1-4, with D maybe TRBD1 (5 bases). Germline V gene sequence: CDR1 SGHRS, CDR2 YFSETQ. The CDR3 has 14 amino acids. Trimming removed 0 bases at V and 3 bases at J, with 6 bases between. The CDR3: CASSLGQSNEKLFF. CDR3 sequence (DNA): TGCGCCAGCAGCTTGGGACAGTCTAATGAAAAACTGTTTTTT.

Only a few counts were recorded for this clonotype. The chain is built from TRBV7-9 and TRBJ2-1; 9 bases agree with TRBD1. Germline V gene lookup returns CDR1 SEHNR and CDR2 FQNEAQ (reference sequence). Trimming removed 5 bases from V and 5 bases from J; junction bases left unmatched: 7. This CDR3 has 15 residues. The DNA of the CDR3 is TGTGCCAGCAGCGCCCCGGGACAGGGTCACAATGAGCAGTTCTTC. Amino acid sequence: CASSAPGQGHNEQFF. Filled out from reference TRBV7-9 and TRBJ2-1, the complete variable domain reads DTGVSQNPRHKITKRGQNVTFRCDPISEHNRLYWYRQTLGQGPEFLTYFQNEAQLEKSRLLSDRFSAERPKGSFSTLEIQRTEQGDSAMYLCASSAPGQGHNEQFFGPGTRLTVL.

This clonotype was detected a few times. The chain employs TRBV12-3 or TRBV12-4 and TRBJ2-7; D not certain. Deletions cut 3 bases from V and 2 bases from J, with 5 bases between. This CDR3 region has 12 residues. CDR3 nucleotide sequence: TGTGCCAGCAGTTTTATGCCCTACGAGCAGTACTTC. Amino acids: CASSFMPYEQYF.

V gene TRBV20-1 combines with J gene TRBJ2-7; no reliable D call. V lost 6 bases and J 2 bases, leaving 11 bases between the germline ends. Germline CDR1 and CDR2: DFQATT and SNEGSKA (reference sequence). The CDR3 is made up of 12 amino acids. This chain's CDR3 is CSAEAEPYEQYF. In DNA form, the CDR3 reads TGCAGTGCCGAAGCTGAGCCCTACGAGCAGTACTTC.

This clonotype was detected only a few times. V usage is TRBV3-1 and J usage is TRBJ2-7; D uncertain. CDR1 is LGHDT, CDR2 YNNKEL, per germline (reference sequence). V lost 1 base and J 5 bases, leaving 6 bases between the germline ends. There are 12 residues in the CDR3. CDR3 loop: CASSQGVHEQYF. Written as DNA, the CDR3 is TGTGCCAGCAGCCAAGGAGTGCACGAGCAGTACTTC.